Presented here are 4 T cell receptor beta chains from one specimen sequenced in a study of blood T cell repertoires in COVID-19. Using immunoSEQ multiplex PCR, the repertoire was profiled, and TCRdb retains in-frame clones only, with some absent. This sample has a few hundred thousand clones; more than 80% occur once, and the top ten carry about 4%. The sample was peripheral blood. All receptors come from a woman aged 40-49 years with acute or convalescent COVID-19.

This chain uses TRBV5-5 with TRBJ2-3; D may be TRBD1 (5 bases). Per the germline V gene, CDR1 is SGHKS and CDR2 is YYEKEE (reference sequence). This CDR3 spans 14 amino acids. The V gene lost 0 bases and the J gene lost 4 bases, with 9 bases spanning the gap. Written as DNA, the CDR3 is TGTGCCAGCAGCTTGGTAGGGGTTGCAGATACGCAGTATTTT. It translates to CASSLVGVADTQYF.

The chain has TRBV5-1 and TRBJ1-2; D may be TRBD1 (6 bases). The CDR3 runs to 14 residues. Germline V gene sequence: CDR1 SGHRS, CDR2 YFSETQ. The V end was cut by 0 bases, the J end by 4 bases, with 10 bases between. The CDR3 sequence is CASSLGTDLYGYTF. Here the CDR3 DNA reads TGCGCCAGCAGCTTGGGGACAGATCTCTATGGCTACACCTTC.

The chain links TRBV11-1 to TRBJ2-1, with 10 bases aligning to TRBD2. This CDR3 region has 15 residues. V was pared by 1 base and J by 8 bases, with 5 bases of the junction left unmatched. Germline V gene lookup returns CDR1 SGHAT and CDR2 FQDESV (reference sequence). The CDR3 region has the DNA TGTGCCAGCAGCTTAGGAGCGGGGGGGATGGATGAGCAGTTCTTC. Its translation: CASSLGAGGMDEQFF.

V gene TRBV6-5 combines with J gene TRBJ2-4; 7 bases line up with TRBD2. Germline CDR1 MNHEY, CDR2 SVGAGI. Unmatched junction bases numbered 10, after V lost 11 bases and J lost 9 bases. There are 12 residues in the CDR3. Here the CDR3 reads CAVDRGVGIQYF. The CDR3 nucleotides are TGTGCCGTAGACCGGGGGGTCGGCATTCAGTACTTC.